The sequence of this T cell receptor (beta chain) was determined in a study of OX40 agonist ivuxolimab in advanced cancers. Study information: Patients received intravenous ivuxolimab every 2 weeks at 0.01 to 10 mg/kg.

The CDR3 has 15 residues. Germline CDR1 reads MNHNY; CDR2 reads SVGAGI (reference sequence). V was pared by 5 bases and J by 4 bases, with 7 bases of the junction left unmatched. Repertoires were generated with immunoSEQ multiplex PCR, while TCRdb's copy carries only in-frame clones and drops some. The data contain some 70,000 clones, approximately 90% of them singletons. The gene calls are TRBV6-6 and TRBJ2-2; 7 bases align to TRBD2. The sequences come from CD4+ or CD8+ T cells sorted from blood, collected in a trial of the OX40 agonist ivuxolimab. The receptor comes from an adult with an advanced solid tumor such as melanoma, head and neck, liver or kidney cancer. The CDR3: CASSPLGGSTGELFF. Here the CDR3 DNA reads TGTGCCAGCAGTCCCCTCGGGGGGAGCACCGGGGAGCTGTTTTTT.